This TCR beta chain originates from a study of molecular identifiers for immune sequencing clone quantification. General study results and limits: For highly expanded clones, sizes could be underestimated when identical TCR molecules share a barcode.

The germline V gene has CDR1 LNHDA and CDR2 SQIVND (reference sequence). Trimming took off 7 bases at V and 5 bases at J, with 20 bases between the two ends. CDR3 length: 15 residues. This clonotype turned up a few times. Its specificity is not known. For naive CD8 T cells, sorting used the CD8+CD4-CCR7+CD45RA+ phenotype. Previously published methods and listed TCR primers were used for the bulk TCR libraries. Via MiXCR, TCRdb re-called the PCR reads, giving one row per CDR3 protein. The sample consists of about 640,000 distinct CDR3 sequences, about 20% of them appearing once. This sequence originates from a human donor in good health. Some libraries in this study had Jurkat cell RNA spiked in. Sequenced material: naive CD8+ T cells from blood, with Jurkat cell RNA spiked in. Regarding subset: FACS-sorted CD8+CD4-CCR7+CD45RA+ naive T cells. The chain recombines TRBV19 with TRBJ1-2, with a possible D match to TRBD1 (5 bases). CDR3 DNA sequence: TGTGCCAGTACGGAGGCCCCCGGACACCTTTATGGCTACACCTTC. The encoded protein is CASTEAPGHLYGYTF. The whole variable domain, remainder taken from reference TRBV19 and TRBJ1-2, is DGGITQSPKYLFRKEGQNVTLSCEQNLNHDAMYWYRQDPGQGLRLIYYSQIVNDFQKGDIAEGYSVSREKKESFPLTVTSAQKNPTAFYLCASTEAPGHLYGYTFGSGTRLTVV.